The 8 T cell receptor beta chains reported below all come from one sample, sequenced in a study of T cells after posttransplantation cyclophosphamide. Sequencing used immunoSEQ multiplex PCR; TCRdb keeps in-frame clones, though not all of them. The data contain 25,000 or so clones, 86% of them singletons. Sample: PBMCs. Receptor source: a woman aged 55-75 years with a blood cancer, CMV-positive, and with a related stem cell donor.

The CDR3 DNA sequence: TGTGCCACCAGCAGAGCGCAAGCGGGAGCTGGGGAGACCCAGTACTTC. Its protein is CATSRAQAGAGETQYF. The V and J genes are TRBV15 and TRBJ2-5; 8 nucleotides match TRBD2. This CDR3 is 16 amino acids long. Germline V CDR1 and CDR2: LNHNV, YYDKDF (reference sequence). Trimming cost V 1 base and J 5 bases; bases outside gene matches: 9.

The genes are TRBV5-1 and TRBJ2-5; 7 nucleotides agree with TRBD2. Germline CDR1 is SGHRS and CDR2 is YFSETQ. After removal of 1 base from V and 5 bases from J, the junction contained 8 bases not matched to a gene. The CDR3 is made up of 15 amino acids. The CDR3 region has the DNA TGCGCCAGCAGCTTGAGGGGCGGGAGCGGGGAGACCCAGTACTTC. Its translation is CASSLRGGSGETQYF. The whole variable domain, filled in from reference TRBV5-1 and TRBJ2-5, reads KAGVTQTPRYLIKTRGQQVTLSCSPISGHRSVSWYQQTPGQGLQFLFEYFSETQRNKGNFPGRFSGRQFSNSRSEMNVSTLELGDSALYLCASSLRGGSGETQYFGPGTRLLVL.

The J gene is TRBJ2-2, the V gene TRBV19; 16 nucleotides match TRBD2. Germline V gene sequence: CDR1 LNHDA, CDR2 SQIVND (reference sequence). This CDR3 comprises 17 residues. V trimming: 6 bases; J trimming: 8 bases; junction bases outside the gene matches: 9. CDR3 bases: TGTGCCAGTAGCGGCTCGGGACTAGCGGGAGGGGGAGGGGAGCTGTTTTTT. It specifies CASSGSGLAGGGGELFF.

The V and J genes are TRBV11-3 and TRBJ2-7; no reliable D call. Germline-derived CDR1 and CDR2 are SGHNT and YENEEA. V was shortened by 0 bases and J by 0 bases, with 3 bases between the two germline ends. This CDR3 has 13 residues. The CDR3 reads CASSLDSSYEQYF. CDR3 nucleotide sequence: TGTGCCAGCAGCTTAGACAGCTCCTACGAGCAGTACTTC.

The V gene is TRBV6-6, the J gene TRBJ1-1; the D is unclear. The germline V gene has CDR1 MNHNY and CDR2 SVGAGI (reference sequence). Trimming removed 0 bases from V and 0 bases from J, with 8 bases in between. The CDR3 sequence is 15 residues long. The CDR3 reads CASSYSPSMNTEAFF. The CDR3 region has the DNA TGTGCCAGCAGTTACTCGCCCAGTATGAACACTGAAGCTTTCTTT.

The genes are TRBV15 and TRBJ2-3; 8 bases match TRBD2. CDR3 length equals 17 residues. Trimming at V came to 1 base and at J to 7 bases, leaving 13 bases not matched to a gene. CDR1 and CDR2 (germline): LNHNV, YYDKDF (reference sequence). CDR3 loop: CATSRGGLAGGHNTQYF. CDR3 nucleotides: TGTGCCACCAGCAGAGGAGGGCTAGCGGGCGGGCATAATACGCAGTATTTT.

This clone was counted only a few times. This chain links TRBV5-8 with TRBJ1-1, with unresolved D. Trimming pared 0 bases from V and 0 bases from J, leaving 3 bases between. The CDR3 is made up of 13 amino acids. Germline V gene lookup returns CDR1 SGHTS and CDR2 YDEGEE. CDR3 residues: CASSLAVNTEAFF. In nucleotides, the CDR3 is TGTGCCAGCAGCTTGGCCGTGAACACTGAAGCTTTCTTT.

J is TRBJ2-1 and V is TRBV5-1; D might be TRBD1 (6 bases). Trimming stripped 4 bases from V and 0 bases from J, with 17 bases between. The CDR3 has 17 residues. Germline V gene lookup returns CDR1 SGHRS and CDR2 YFSETQ. The CDR3, as DNA: TGCGCCAGCAGCCCCGAGAGGGGGACGAACTCCTACAATGAGCAGTTCTTC. This codes for CASSPERGTNSYNEQFF.